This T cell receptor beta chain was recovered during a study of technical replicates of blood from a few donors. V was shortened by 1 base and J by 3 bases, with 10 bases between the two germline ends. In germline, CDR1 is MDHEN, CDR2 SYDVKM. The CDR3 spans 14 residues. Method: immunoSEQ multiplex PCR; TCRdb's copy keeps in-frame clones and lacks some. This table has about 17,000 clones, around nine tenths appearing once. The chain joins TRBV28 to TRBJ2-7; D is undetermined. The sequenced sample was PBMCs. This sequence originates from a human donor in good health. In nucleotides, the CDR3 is TGTGCCAGCAGTTTATTCCACAGCTTCTACGAGCAGTACTTC. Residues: CASSLFHSFYEQYF.